The sequence of this TCR beta chain was determined in a study of blood T cell repertoires in COVID-19. This clone was counted a single time. Study processing details: Reference gene primer amplification gave estimated nucleated cell counts. Profiled with immunoSEQ multiplex PCR; TCRdb holds only in-frame clones, not every one. V and J calls and clone size are given by that table; D and trimming were obtained from the DNA. The repertoire has around 80,000 clones, 80% of them found once; the top ten carry roughly 13%. The CDR3 is made up of 15 amino acids. Germline CDR1 is MNHEY and CDR2 is SVGAGI. V shed 6 bases and J shed 4 bases, with 13 bases lying between them. Followed longitudinally, the Seattle patients had been enrolled during active infection.

The clonotype comes from a man between 50 and 59 years old with COVID-19, enrolled during active disease. Sequenced: peripheral blood. This sequence joins TRBV6-5 and TRBJ1-6; TRBD1 might be the D (6 bases). The CDR3 sequence: CASRPEGQYNSPLHF. The CDR3 DNA is TGTGCCAGCAGACCGGAAGGACAGTATAATTCACCCCTCCACTTT.